The 5 T cell receptor beta chains below all came from one sample that was sequenced in a study of blood T cell repertoires in COVID-19. Clones were sequenced by immunoSEQ multiplex PCR, and TCRdb holds only the in-frame ones, with some missing. Among about 98,000 clones listed, roughly 80% were seen once. Sequencing input: peripheral blood. These receptors were collected from a man between 70 and 80 years old with active or convalescent COVID-19.

The V gene is TRBV4-3, the J gene TRBJ2-1, with D hard to call. The CDR3 is made up of 14 amino acids. V was clipped by 5 bases and J by 3 bases, with 11 bases between them. Germline V CDR1 and CDR2: LGHNA, YSLEER. The CDR3 reads CASSAESHYNEQFF. The CDR3 DNA sequence: TGCGCCAGCAGCGCGGAGAGCCACTACAATGAGCAGTTCTTC.

The rearrangement joins TRBV7-2 to TRBJ1-4; 7 bases agree with TRBD1. CDR1 is SGHTA and CDR2 is FQGNSA in the germline V gene. The V segment lost 5 bases and the J segment 3 bases; nucleotides outside the gene matches: 6. The CDR3 runs to 15 residues. In nucleotides, the CDR3 is TGTGCCAGCAGCGAACAGGGGACAGCTAATGAAAAACTGTTTTTT. It codes for CASSEQGTANEKLFF.

The V and J genes are TRBV5-6 and TRBJ2-1; the match to TRBD2 covers 7 bases. This CDR3 contains 17 residues. The V segment lost 6 bases and the J segment 2 bases; nucleotides outside the gene matches: 14. Germline assignment: CDR1 SGHDT and CDR2 YYEEEE. The CDR3 sequence: CASIPSSKAGTYNEQFF. CDR3 nucleotides: TGTGCCAGCATCCCCTCGTCTAAAGCGGGGACCTACAATGAGCAGTTCTTC.

The V and J genes are TRBV7-9 and TRBJ1-1; weak D call: TRBD1 (5 bases). V was pared by 2 bases and J by 6 bases, with 13 bases between. The CDR3 has 14 residues. Germline lookup yields CDR1 SEHNR and CDR2 FQNEAQ (reference sequence). The CDR3 sequence: CASSLPWGEAEAFF. The DNA for the CDR3 is TGTGCCAGCAGCTTACCCTGGGGGGAGGCTGAAGCTTTCTTT.

The chain has TRBV6-5 and TRBJ1-3; TRBD1 matches at 9 bases. This CDR3 contains 14 residues. J was trimmed by 4 bases and V by 6 bases; bases with no gene match: 4. Germline CDR1 is MNHEY and CDR2 is SVGAGI. The CDR3 DNA sequence: TGTGCCAGCAGCAGACAGGGGGGAGGAAACACCATATATTTT. This codes for CASSRQGGGNTIYF.